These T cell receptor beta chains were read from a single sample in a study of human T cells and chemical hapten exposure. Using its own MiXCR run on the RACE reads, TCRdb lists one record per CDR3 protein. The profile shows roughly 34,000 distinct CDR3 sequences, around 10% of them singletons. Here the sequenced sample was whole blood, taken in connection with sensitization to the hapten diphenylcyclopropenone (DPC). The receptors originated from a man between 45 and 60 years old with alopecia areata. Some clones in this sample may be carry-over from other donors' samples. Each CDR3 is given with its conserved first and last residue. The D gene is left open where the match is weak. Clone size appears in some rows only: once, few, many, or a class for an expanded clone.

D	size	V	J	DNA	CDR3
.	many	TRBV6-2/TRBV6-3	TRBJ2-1	TGTGCCAGCAGCCTGAGCGGGCGACTTAGTGAGCAGTTCTTC	CASSLSGRLSEQFF
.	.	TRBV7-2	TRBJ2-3	TGTGCCAGCAGCTTTCTCAGAGATACGCAGTATTTT	CASSFLRDTQYF
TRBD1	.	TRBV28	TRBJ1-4	TGTGCCAGCAGCACAGGGGGCGCGAGGGAAAAACTGTTTTTT	CASSTGGAREKLFF
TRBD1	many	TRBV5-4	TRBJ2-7	TGTGCCAGCAGCTTGGTGGGACAGGGGTTCTACGAGCAGTACTTC	CASSLVGQGFYEQYF
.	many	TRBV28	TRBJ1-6	TGTGCCAGCAGGGCGATTTACCCACAGGAATATAATTCACCCCTCCACTTT	CASRAIYPQEYNSPLHF
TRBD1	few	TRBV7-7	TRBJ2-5	TGTGCTAGCAGCCCCCTGACAGGGAATCAAGAGACCCAGTACTTC	CASSPLTGNQETQYF
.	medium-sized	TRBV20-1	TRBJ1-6	TGCAGTGCTAGAGAATGGGGGCAGGGGAATTCACCCCTCCACTTT	CSAREWGQGNSPLHF
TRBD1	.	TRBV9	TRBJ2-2	TGTGCCAGCAGCCCAACGACAGGGGGCTCTGTCGGGGAGCTGTTTTTT	CASSPTTGGSVGELFF
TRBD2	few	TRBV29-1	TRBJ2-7	TGCAGCGTTGAAGAAGTAGCGGGGACCGAGCAGTACTTC	CSVEEVAGTEQYF
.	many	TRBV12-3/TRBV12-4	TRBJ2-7	TGTGCCAGCAGCGTTATCCCCCACGAGCAGTACTTC	CASSVIPHEQYF